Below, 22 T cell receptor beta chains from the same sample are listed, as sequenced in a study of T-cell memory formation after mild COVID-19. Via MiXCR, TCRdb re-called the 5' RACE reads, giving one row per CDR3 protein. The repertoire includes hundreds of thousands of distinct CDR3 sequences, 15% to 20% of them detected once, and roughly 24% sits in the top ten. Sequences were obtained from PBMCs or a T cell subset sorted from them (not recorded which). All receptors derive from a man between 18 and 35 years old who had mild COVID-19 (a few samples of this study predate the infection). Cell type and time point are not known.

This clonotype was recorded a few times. The CDR3 region is CSARDSRDSLQPQHF. DNA for the CDR3: TGCAGTGCTAGAGATTCCCGGGATTCGCTTCAGCCCCAGCATTTT. This chain joins TRBV20-1 and TRBJ1-5; no clear D. The germline V gene encodes CDR1 DFQATT and CDR2 SNEGSKA (reference sequence). CDR3 length: 15 residues. V was trimmed by 0 bases and J by 6 bases, leaving 15 bases between them.

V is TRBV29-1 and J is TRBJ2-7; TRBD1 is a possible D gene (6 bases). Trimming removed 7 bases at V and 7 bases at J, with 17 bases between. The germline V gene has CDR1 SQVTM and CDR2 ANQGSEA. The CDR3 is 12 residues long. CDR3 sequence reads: CSAFDRLGEQYF. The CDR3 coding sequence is TGCAGCGCCTTCGACAGGCTGGGGGAGCAGTACTTC.

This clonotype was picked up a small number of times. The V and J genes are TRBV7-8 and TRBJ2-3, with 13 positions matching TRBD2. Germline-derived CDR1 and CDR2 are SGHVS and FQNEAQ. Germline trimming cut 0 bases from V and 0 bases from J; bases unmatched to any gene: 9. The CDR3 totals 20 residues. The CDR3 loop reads CASSLALSGLAGVSTDTQYF. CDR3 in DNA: TGTGCCAGCAGCTTAGCCCTATCCGGACTAGCGGGGGTTAGCACAGATACGCAGTATTTT.

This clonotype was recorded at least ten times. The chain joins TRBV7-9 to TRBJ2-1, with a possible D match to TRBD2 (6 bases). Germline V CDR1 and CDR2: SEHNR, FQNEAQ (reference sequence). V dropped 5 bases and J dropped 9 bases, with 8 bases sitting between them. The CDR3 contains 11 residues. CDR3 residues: CASSEGLEQFF. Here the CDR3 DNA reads TGTGCCAGCAGCGAGGGACTTGAGCAGTTCTTC.

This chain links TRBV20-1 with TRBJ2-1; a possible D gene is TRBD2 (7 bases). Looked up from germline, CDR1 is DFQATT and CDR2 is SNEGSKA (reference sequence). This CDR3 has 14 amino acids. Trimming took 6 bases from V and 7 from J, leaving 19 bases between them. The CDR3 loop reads CSAAWGGARNEQFF. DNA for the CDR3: TGCAGTGCCGCCTGGGGGGGGGCGAGGAATGAGCAGTTCTTC.

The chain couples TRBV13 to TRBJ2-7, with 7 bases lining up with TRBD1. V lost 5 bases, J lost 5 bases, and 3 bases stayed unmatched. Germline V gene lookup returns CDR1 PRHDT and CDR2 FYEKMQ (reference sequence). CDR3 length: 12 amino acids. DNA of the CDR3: TGTGCCAGCAGCGCAACAGGGGACGAGCAGTACGTC. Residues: CASSATGDEQYV.

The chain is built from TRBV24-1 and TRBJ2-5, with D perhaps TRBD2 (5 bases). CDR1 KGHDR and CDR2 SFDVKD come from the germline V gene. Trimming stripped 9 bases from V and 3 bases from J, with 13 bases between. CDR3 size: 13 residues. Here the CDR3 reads CATSDPGKETQYF. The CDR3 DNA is TGTGCCACCTCCGATCCGGGGAAAGAGACCCAGTACTTC.

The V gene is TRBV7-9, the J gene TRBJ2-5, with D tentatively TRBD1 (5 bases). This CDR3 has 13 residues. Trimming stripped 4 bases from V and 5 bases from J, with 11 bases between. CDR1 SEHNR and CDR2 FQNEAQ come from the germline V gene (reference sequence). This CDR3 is CASSYQGQETQYF. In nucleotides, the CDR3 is TGTGCCAGCAGCTACCAGGGCCAGGAGACCCAGTACTTC. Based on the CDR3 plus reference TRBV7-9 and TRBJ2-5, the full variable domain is DTGVSQNPRHKITKRGQNVTFRCDPISEHNRLYWYRQTLGQGPEFLTYFQNEAQLEKSRLLSDRFSAERPKGSFSTLEIQRTEQGDSAMYLCASSYQGQETQYFGPGTRLLVL.

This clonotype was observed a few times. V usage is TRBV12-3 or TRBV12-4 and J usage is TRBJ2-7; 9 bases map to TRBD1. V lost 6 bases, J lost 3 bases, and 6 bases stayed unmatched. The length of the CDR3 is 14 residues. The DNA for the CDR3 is TGTGCCAGCAGCTCAACAGGGGGCTACTACGAGCAGTACTTC. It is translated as CASSSTGGYYEQYF.

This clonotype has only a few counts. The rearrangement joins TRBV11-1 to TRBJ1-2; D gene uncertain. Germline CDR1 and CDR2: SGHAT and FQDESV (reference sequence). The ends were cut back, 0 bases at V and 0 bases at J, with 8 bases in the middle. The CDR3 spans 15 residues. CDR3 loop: CASSLAAEANYGYTF. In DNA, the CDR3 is TGTGCCAGCAGCTTAGCGGCAGAAGCTAACTATGGCTACACCTTC.

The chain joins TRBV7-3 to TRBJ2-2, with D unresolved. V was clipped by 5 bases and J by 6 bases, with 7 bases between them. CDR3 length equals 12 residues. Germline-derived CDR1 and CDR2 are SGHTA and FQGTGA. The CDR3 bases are TGTGCCAGCAGCGCCGCCTCCGGGGAGCTGTTTTTT. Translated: CASSAASGELFF.

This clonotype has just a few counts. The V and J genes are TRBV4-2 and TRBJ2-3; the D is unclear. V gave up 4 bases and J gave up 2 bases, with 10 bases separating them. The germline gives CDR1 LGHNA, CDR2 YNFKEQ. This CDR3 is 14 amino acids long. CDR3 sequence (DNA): TGTGCCAGCAGCCCGAGATTCGACACAGATACGCAGTATTTT. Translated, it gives CASSPRFDTDTQYF.

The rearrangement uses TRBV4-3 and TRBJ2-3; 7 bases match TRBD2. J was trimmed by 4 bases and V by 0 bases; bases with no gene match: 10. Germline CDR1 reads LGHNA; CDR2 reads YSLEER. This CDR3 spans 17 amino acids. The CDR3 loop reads CASSQDFQGGGADTQYF. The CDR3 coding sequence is TGCGCCAGCAGCCAAGATTTCCAGGGCGGGGGTGCAGATACGCAGTATTTT.

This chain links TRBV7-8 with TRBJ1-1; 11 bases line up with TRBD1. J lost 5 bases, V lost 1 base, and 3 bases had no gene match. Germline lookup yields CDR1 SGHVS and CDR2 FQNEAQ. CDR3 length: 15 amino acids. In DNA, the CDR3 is TGTGCCAGCAGCTTAGGCGGGACAGGGGGAACTGAAGCTTTCTTT. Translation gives CASSLGGTGGTEAFF.

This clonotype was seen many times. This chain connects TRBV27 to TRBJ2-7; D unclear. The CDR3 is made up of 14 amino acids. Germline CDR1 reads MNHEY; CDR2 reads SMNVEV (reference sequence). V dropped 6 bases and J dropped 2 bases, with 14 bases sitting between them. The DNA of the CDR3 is TGTGCCAGCAGCAGCAACGACGGACCCTACGAGCAGTACTTC. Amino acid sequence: CASSSNDGPYEQYF.

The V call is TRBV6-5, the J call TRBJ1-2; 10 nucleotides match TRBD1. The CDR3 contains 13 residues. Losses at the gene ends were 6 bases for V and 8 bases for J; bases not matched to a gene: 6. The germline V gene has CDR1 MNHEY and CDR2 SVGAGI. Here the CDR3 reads CASRTGGALGYTF. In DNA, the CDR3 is TGTGCCAGCAGGACAGGGGGCGCGTTAGGCTACACCTTC.

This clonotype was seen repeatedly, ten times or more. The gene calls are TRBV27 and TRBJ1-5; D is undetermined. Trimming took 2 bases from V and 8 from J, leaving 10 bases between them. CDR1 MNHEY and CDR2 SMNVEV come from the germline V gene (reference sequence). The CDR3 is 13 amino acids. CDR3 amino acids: CASSLGVPEPQHF. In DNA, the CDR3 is TGTGCCAGCAGTTTAGGTGTTCCAGAGCCCCAGCATTTT.

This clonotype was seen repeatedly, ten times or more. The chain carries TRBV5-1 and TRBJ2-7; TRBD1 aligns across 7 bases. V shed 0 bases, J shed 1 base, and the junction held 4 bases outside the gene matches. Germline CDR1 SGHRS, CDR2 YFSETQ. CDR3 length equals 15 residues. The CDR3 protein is CASSLGQGASYEQYF. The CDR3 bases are TGCGCCAGCAGCTTGGGACAGGGTGCGTCCTACGAGCAGTACTTC.

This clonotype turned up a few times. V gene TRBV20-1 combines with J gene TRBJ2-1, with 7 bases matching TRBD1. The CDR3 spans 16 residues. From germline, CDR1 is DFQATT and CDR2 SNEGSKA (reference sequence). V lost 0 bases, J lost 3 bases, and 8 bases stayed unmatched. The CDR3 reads CSARDEGTASYNEQFF. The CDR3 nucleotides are TGCAGTGCTAGAGATGAAGGGACAGCCAGCTACAATGAGCAGTTCTTC.

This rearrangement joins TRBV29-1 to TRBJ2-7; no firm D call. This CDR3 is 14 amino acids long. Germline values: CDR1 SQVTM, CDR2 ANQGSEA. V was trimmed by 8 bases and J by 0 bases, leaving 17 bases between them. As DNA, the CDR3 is TGCAGCCCTTGGGGTGCGTTGTTCTCCTACGAGCAGTACGTC. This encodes CSPWGALFSYEQYV.

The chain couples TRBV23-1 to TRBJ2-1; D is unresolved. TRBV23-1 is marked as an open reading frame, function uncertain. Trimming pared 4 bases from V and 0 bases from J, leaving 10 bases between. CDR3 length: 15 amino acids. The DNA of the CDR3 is TGCGCCAGCAGTCCTTCAAGGAGCTCCTACAATGAGCAGTTCTTC. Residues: CASSPSRSSYNEQFF.

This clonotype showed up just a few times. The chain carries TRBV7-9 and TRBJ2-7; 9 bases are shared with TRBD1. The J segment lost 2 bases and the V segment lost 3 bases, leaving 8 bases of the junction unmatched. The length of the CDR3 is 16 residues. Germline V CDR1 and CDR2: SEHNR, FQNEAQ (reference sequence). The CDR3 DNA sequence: TGTGCCAGCAGCTTCGTCGGGGGGACAGGGCCCTACGAGCAGTACTTC. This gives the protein CASSFVGGTGPYEQYF.